The rows below give T cell receptor beta chains drawn from one sample of a study of blood T cell repertoires in COVID-19. Clones were sequenced by immunoSEQ multiplex PCR, and TCRdb holds only the in-frame ones, with some missing. The repertoire holds 300,000 or so clones, with about 90% as singletons. The source material was peripheral blood. These receptors were taken from a woman aged 40 to 50 who had recovered from COVID-19. CDR3s include the opening cysteine and the closing phenylalanine or tryptophan. A D gene is named only where the DNA matches it firmly. The size entry is marked missing in some rows and otherwise reads once, few, many or a size class.

NA	TRBJ2-3	TRBV27	few	14	CASSLGQGLNTQYF	TGTGCCAGCAGTTTGGGGCAGGGGTTAAATACGCAGTATTTT
NA	TRBJ2-6	TRBV3-1/TRBV3-2	once	19	CASSQNRARGVSGANVLTF	TGTGCCAGCAGCCAAAACCGGGCCAGGGGGGTAAGTGGGGCCAACGTCCTGACTTTC
NA	TRBJ1-2	TRBV6-1	many	13	CASSELTGYGYTF	TGTGCCAGCAGTGAACTAACAGGCTATGGCTACACCTTC
TRBD2	TRBJ2-3	TRBV13	NA	18	CASSLEGLAEPSTDTQYF	TGTGCCAGCAGCTTAGAAGGACTAGCGGAACCTAGCACAGATACGCAGTATTTT
NA	TRBJ1-3	TRBV7-2	few	15	CASSPHRASGNTIYF	TGTGCCAGCAGCCCCCACAGGGCCTCTGGAAACACCATATATTTT
NA	TRBJ1-5	TRBV7-2	NA	15	CASSLEWAPNQPQHF	TGTGCCAGCAGCTTAGAGTGGGCCCCAAATCAGCCCCAGCATTTT
TRBD1	TRBJ1-4	TRBV3-1/TRBV3-2	NA	19	CASSQGTGQGAIGNEKLFF	TGTGCCAGCAGCCAAGGAACAGGACAGGGGGCAATAGGAAATGAAAAACTGTTTTTT
NA	TRBJ2-2	TRBV5-4	once	16	CASSFGGQGTTGELFF	TGTGCCAGCAGCTTTGGTGGTCAGGGGACCACCGGGGAGCTGTTTTTT
NA	TRBJ1-1	TRBV2	NA	13	CASSERRDTEAFF	TGTGCCAGCAGTGAACGCAGGGACACTGAAGCTTTCTTT
TRBD1	TRBJ1-1	TRBV5-1	NA	15	CASSFGQGQNTEAFF	TGCGCCAGCAGCTTTGGACAGGGCCAGAACACTGAAGCTTTCTTT
NA	TRBJ1-1	TRBV7-8	once	14	CASSRREENTEAFF	TGTGCCAGCAGTCGGCGGGAAGAGAACACTGAAGCTTTCTTT
NA	TRBJ1-2	TRBV9	NA	12	CASSLGYYGYTF	TGTGCCAGCAGTCTCGGGTACTATGGCTACACCTTC
NA	TRBJ2-5	TRBV3-1/TRBV3-2	NA	13	CASSQRDSETQYF	TGTGCCAGCAGCCAACGGGACTCCGAGACCCAGTACTTC
NA	TRBJ1-1	TRBV6-5	NA	13	CASTYRSNTEAFF	TGTGCCAGCACATACAGGTCGAACACTGAAGCTTTCTTT
TRBD1	TRBJ1-1	TRBV7-2	NA	15	CASSPPTGPRAEAFF	TGTGCCAGCAGCCCCCCGACAGGGCCCCGAGCCGAGGCTTTCTTT
TRBD1	TRBJ1-6	TRBV18	NA	15	CASSSAGQGNSPLHF	TGTGCCAGCTCATCCGCGGGACAGGGGAATTCACCCCTCCACTTT
NA	TRBJ2-3	TRBV5-1	NA	15	CASREGRLSTDTQYF	TGCGCCAGCAGAGAGGGGAGGTTGAGCACAGATACGCAGTATTTT
NA	TRBJ2-3	TRBV18	NA	13	CASSPPGADTQYF	TGTGCCAGCTCACCACCCGGGGCAGATACGCAGTATTTT
NA	TRBJ2-7	TRBV5-4	NA	12	CASSLDGYEQYF	TGTGCCAGCAGCTTGGACGGCTACGAGCAGTACTTC
NA	TRBJ1-6	TRBV9	NA	16	CASSVAPLLSDSPLHF	TGTGCCAGCAGCGTAGCCCCTTTGTTGAGCGATTCACCCCTCCACTTT
NA	TRBJ1-3	TRBV30	few	13	CAWSSGPGRTIYF	TGTGCCTGGAGCTCAGGGCCCGGGCGCACCATATATTTT
NA	TRBJ2-1	TRBV6-5	NA	12	CASSLGASEQFF	TGTGCCAGCAGTTTGGGGGCCTCTGAGCAGTTCTTC
NA	TRBJ2-3	TRBV27	NA	13	CASSLGSRGHKYF	TGTGCCAGCAGTTTAGGGTCGCGGGGTCATAAGTATTTT
TRBD2	TRBJ2-3	TRBV14	NA	18	CASSQRTISGGAGDTQYF	TGTGCCAGCAGCCAAAGGACCATTAGCGGGGGGGCCGGAGATACGCAGTATTTT
NA	TRBJ2-3	TRBV5-4	once	11	CASSRRDTQYF	TGTGCCAGCAGCCGGAGGGATACGCAGTATTTT
NA	TRBJ1-2	TRBV7-9	NA	15	CASSLAQGLNYGYTF	TGTGCCAGCAGCTTAGCTCAGGGACTTAACTATGGCTACACCTTC
NA	TRBJ2-7	TRBV18	NA	16	CASSPPKGARSYEQYF	TGTGCCAGCTCACCCCCTAAAGGGGCTCGCTCCTACGAGCAGTACTTC
NA	TRBJ1-2	TRBV7-8	NA	14	CASSLGHQNYGYTF	TGTGCCAGCAGCTTGGGACACCAGAACTATGGCTACACCTTC
NA	TRBJ1-1	TRBV4-3	NA	16	CASSQDSTGWDTEAFF	TGCGCCAGCAGCCAAGATTCAACAGGGTGGGACACTGAAGCTTTCTTT
NA	TRBJ2-5	TRBV19	NA	14	CASSAGRGQETQYF	TGTGCCAGTAGTGCGGGACGGGGACAAGAGACCCAGTACTTC
NA	TRBJ2-7	TRBV18	NA	13	CASSPRDNYEQYF	TGTGCCAGCTCCCCCCGGGACAACTACGAGCAGTACTTC
NA	TRBJ1-5	TRBV6-2/TRBV6-3	NA	15	CASSYLWWEGQPQHF	TGTGCCAGCAGTTACCTTTGGTGGGAGGGTCAGCCCCAGCATTTT
TRBD1	TRBJ2-1	TRBV6-5	NA	15	CASIPRTGRNNEQFF	TGTGCCAGCATCCCCCGGACAGGTCGAAACAATGAGCAGTTCTTC
TRBD1	TRBJ1-2	TRBV19	NA	14	CASSPGQGNYGYTF	TGTGCCAGTAGTCCGGGACAGGGGAACTATGGCTACACCTTC
NA	TRBJ1-1	TRBV27	NA	13	CASSPRGPEGAFF	TGTGCCAGCAGTCCGCGGGGGCCTGAGGGGGCTTTCTTT
NA	TRBJ2-7	TRBV27	NA	14	CASRAGGFSGEQYF	TGTGCCAGCAGGGCAGGTGGTTTTTCGGGGGAGCAGTACTTC
TRBD2	TRBJ2-1	TRBV15	NA	17	CATKRGGTSGAYNEQFF	TGTGCCACCAAACGGGGAGGGACTAGCGGGGCTTACAATGAGCAGTTCTTC
TRBD2	TRBJ2-7	TRBV9	NA	14	CASSLRMGGYEQYF	TGTGCCAGCAGCTTGAGAATGGGGGGGTACGAGCAGTACTTC
TRBD2	TRBJ2-2	TRBV6-2/TRBV6-3	NA	13	CASSRLASGELFF	TGTGCCAGCAGTCGACTAGCCTCCGGGGAGCTGTTTTTT